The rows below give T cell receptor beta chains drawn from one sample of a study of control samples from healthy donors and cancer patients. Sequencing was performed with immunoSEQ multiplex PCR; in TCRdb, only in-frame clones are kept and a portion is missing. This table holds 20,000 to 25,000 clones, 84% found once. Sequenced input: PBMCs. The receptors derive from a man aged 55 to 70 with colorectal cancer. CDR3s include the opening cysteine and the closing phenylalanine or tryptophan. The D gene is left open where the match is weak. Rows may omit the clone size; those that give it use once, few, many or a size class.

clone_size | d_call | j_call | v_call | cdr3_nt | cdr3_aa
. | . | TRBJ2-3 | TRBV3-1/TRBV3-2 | TGTGCCAGCAGCCTCACGACAGTCACAGATACGCAGTATTTT | CASSLTTVTDTQYF
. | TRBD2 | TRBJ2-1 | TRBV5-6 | TGTGCCAGCAGCTTACTGACTAGCGGGGGACGGTATGAGCAGTTCTTC | CASSLLTSGGRYEQFF
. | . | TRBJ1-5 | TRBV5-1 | TGCGCCAGCAGCCCCGACGCCGCGGCTGTTAGCAATCAGCCCCAGCATTTT | CASSPDAAAVSNQPQHF
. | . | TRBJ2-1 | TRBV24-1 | TGTGCCACCAGTGATTTCGGGACCTCCTACAATGAGCAGTTCTTC | CATSDFGTSYNEQFF
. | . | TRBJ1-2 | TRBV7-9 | TGTGCCAGCAGCTCCGATTATGGCTACACCTTC | CASSSDYGYTF
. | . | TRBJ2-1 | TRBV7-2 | TGTGCCAGCAGCTTAGTGTCTGTGAATGAGCAGTTCTTC | CASSLVSVNEQFF
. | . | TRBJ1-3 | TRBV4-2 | TGTGCCAGCAGCGGGCGGCCCGAGGAAGGAAACACCATATATTTT | CASSGRPEEGNTIYF
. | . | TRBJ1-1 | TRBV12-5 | TGTGCTAGTGGTTTGCGGAACCTTAACACTGAAGCTTTCTTT | CASGLRNLNTEAFF
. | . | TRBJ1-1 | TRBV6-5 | TGTGCCAGCAGCCATACCGATTCTCCGAACACTGAAGCTTTCTTT | CASSHTDSPNTEAFF
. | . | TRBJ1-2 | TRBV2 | TGTGCCAGCACCGGACAGATCAACTATGGCTACACCTTC | CASTGQINYGYTF
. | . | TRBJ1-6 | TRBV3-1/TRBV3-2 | TGTGCCAGCAGCGACCTGACTGACTCCTATAATTCACCCCTCCACTTT | CASSDLTDSYNSPLHF
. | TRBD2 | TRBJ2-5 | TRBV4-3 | TGCGCCAGCAGCCAAGGTATCAGCGGGGGGGTGCGAGAGACCCAGTACTTC | CASSQGISGGVRETQYF
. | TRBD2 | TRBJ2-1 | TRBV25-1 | TGTGCCAGCAGTGAATCGGACGGGGGGAAGTACAATGAGCAGTTCTTC | CASSESDGGKYNEQFF
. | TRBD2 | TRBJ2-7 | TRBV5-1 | TGCGCCAGCAGCTTGGCCTGGCGGGGGGACAACGAGCAGTACTTC | CASSLAWRGDNEQYF
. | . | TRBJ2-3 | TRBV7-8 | TGTGCCAGCAGCTCCCGGGACCGAGGTTTGGCGCAGTATTTT | CASSSRDRGLAQYF
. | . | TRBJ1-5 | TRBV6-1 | TGTGCCAGCAGTGAGGGGGGGGGTATCCAGCCCCAGCATTTT | CASSEGGGIQPQHF
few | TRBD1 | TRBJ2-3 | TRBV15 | TGTGCCACCAGCAGAGGACAGGGTGGTAGCACAGATACGCAGTATTTT | CATSRGQGGSTDTQYF
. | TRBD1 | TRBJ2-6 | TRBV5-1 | TGCGCCAGCAGCTTGCGCAGGGGGCAAGGTACTGGGGCCAACGTCCTGACTTTC | CASSLRRGQGTGANVLTF
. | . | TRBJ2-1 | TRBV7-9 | TGTGCCAGCAGCTTAGCAGGGGGTGCCCCCAATGAGCAGTTCTTC | CASSLAGGAPNEQFF
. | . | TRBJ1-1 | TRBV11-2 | TGTGCCAGCAGCTTAGTGATGAACACTGAAGCTTTCTTT | CASSLVMNTEAFF
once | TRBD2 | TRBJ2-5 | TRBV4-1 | TGCGCCAGCAGTGACCCCGACGGACAGGCGGGGGGGGAGACCCAGTACTTC | CASSDPDGQAGGETQYF
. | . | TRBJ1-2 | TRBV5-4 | TGTGCCAGCAGACCGGCCTTTCTATCTAACTATGGCTACACCTTC | CASRPAFLSNYGYTF
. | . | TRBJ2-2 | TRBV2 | TGTGCCAGCAGTGTGAGGGTCGGAGCGAACACCGGGGAGCTGTTTTTT | CASSVRVGANTGELFF
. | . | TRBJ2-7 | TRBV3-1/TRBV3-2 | TGTGCCAGCAGCCAAGAGGGGAGCTCCTACGAGCAGTACTTC | CASSQEGSSYEQYF
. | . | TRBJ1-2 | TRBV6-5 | TGTGCCAGCAGTCGGGCTGGGAACTATGGCTACACCTTC | CASSRAGNYGYTF
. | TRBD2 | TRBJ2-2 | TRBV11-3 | TGTGCCAGCAGCTCAGGGCGGGGGAGGAACACCGGGGAGCTGTTTTTT | CASSSGRGRNTGELFF
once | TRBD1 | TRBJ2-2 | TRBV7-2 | TGTGCCAGCAGCTGGGACAGGACGAACACCGGGGAGCTGTTTTTT | CASSWDRTNTGELFF
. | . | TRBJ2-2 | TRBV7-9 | TGTGCCAGCAGCCGGAAGGGGGGGATGGCCGGGGAGCTGTTTTTT | CASSRKGGMAGELFF
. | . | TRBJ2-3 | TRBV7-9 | TGTGCCAGCAGGAGATTCCAGGGATTCACAGATACGCAGTATTTT | CASRRFQGFTDTQYF
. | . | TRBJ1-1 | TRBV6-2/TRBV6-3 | TGTGCCAGCAGTTACGGGGGATATATGAACACTGAAGCTTTCTTT | CASSYGGYMNTEAFF
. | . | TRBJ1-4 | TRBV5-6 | TGTGCCAGCACCAGGACAGACAATGAAAAACTGTTTTTT | CASTRTDNEKLFF
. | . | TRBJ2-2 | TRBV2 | TGTGCCAGCAGAGGGGAGTCCGGGGAGCTGTTTTTT | CASRGESGELFF
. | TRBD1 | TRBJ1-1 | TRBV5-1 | TGCGCCAGCAGCTATAAACAGGGGGCGGACACTGAAGCTTTCTTT | CASSYKQGADTEAFF
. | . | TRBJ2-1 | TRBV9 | TGTGCCAGCAGCCCATCGGGCAGGCACGCCTACAATGAGCAGTTCTTC | CASSPSGRHAYNEQFF
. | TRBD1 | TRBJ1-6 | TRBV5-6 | TGTGCCAGCCTGCGGACAGGGAGCTCCTATAATTCACCCCTCCACTTT | CASLRTGSSYNSPLHF
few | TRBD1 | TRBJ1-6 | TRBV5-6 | TGTGCCAGCAGCTTCGACAGGGGGCTCTCCCTTAGGAATTCACCCCTCCACTTT | CASSFDRGLSLRNSPLHF
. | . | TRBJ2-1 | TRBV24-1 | TGTGCCACCAGTGATAGAAGGAGGGGGCCCTACAATGAGCAGTTCTTC | CATSDRRRGPYNEQFF
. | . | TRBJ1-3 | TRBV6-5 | TGTGCCAGCAGCCACGACGGTGACTCTGGAAACACCATATATTTT | CASSHDGDSGNTIYF
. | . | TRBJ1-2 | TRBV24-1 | TGTGCCACCAGTGCAGGAGGAGATGGCTACACCTTC | CATSAGGDGYTF
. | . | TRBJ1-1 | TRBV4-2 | TGTGCCAGCAGCCAAGATCACGGGGAGAACACTGAAGCTTTCTTT | CASSQDHGENTEAFF
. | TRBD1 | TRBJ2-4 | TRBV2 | TGTGCCAGCAGCGGGGGACAGGGGAACATTCAGTACTTC | CASSGGQGNIQYF